This T cell receptor beta chain originates from a study of blood T cell repertoires in COVID-19. Study as a whole: The analysed material was cDNA or gDNA that came from T cells, B-cell-depleted T cells, or PBMCs.

With V trimmed by 4 bases and J by 2 bases, 0 bases remained unmatched. The CDR3 covers 14 residues. Germline-derived CDR1 and CDR2 are MGHDK and SYGVNS. Profiling relied on immunoSEQ multiplex PCR, and the TCRdb table lists in-frame clones only, not all of them. The table shows about 140,000 clones, with 70% to 90% occurring only once. The J gene is TRBJ2-7, the V gene TRBV25-1, with 12 bases that match TRBD2. The TCR comes from an older woman with acute or convalescent COVID-19. The sequencing input was peripheral blood. CDR3 sequence reads: CASSASGGAYEQYF. The DNA for the CDR3 is TGTGCCAGCAGTGCTAGCGGGGGGGCCTACGAGCAGTACTTC.